These 11 T cell receptor beta chains originate from one sample sequenced in a study of shared clonotypes between healthy human individuals. The table came from immunoSEQ multiplex PCR; TCRdb's copy has only in-frame clones and leaves some out. The data show nearly 750,000 clones, 55% to 80% seen once. Sequenced sample: memory CD4+ T cells sorted from blood. The subset: CD45RA-negative fraction. The receptors originated from a woman in her twenties or thirties in good health.

The V gene is TRBV28, the J gene TRBJ1-5, with 7 bases aligning to TRBD1. J lost 2 bases, V lost 6 bases, and 4 bases had no gene match. Germline assignment: CDR1 MDHEN and CDR2 SYDVKM. The CDR3 extends over 14 amino acids. The DNA of the CDR3 is TGTGCCAGCAGAGATACAGGGGGCAATCAGCCCCAGCATTTT. Encoded protein: CASRDTGGNQPQHF. The entire variable domain, with the rest obtained from reference TRBV28 and TRBJ1-5, is as follows: DVKVTQSSRYLVKRTGEKVFLECVQDMDHENMFWYRQDPGLGLRLIYFSYDVKMKEKGDIPEGYSVSREKKERFSLILESASTNQTSMYLCASRDTGGNQPQHFGDGTRLSIL.

This chain links TRBV5-1 with TRBJ2-1; 8 bases line up with TRBD1. The ends lost 4 bases at V and 8 bases at J; junction bases unmatched: 17. Germline V lookup: CDR1 SGHRS, CDR2 YFSETQ. The CDR3 totals 17 residues. This chain's CDR3 is CASSLQGARLSGDEQFF. CDR3 coding DNA: TGCGCCAGCAGCCTGCAGGGGGCGCGTTTATCGGGTGATGAGCAGTTCTTC.

The chain is built from TRBV21-1 and TRBJ1-2; the D call in the table, TRBD1, was not verified against the DNA. TRBV21-1 has pseudogene status. The CDR3 consists of 17 residues. The CDR3 coding sequence is TGTGCCAGCACAATTGCGGACAGGGAAGGAGCTAACTATGGCTACACCTTC. This codes for CASTIADREGANYGYTF.

The sample holds one count of this clone. The CDR3 protein is CASSQQPGLESTGELFF. The DNA of the CDR3 is TGTGCCAGCAGTCAGCAACCGGGACTAGAGAGTACCGGGGAGCTGTTTTTT. The V and J genes are TRBV27 and TRBJ2-2; 8 bases are a match to TRBD2. The CDR3 runs to 17 residues. Germline-derived CDR1 and CDR2 are MNHEY and SMNVEV (reference sequence). Unmatched junction bases numbered 13, after V lost 5 bases and J lost 5 bases.

The gene calls are TRBV9 and TRBJ2-1; a possible D gene is TRBD2 (5 bases). CDR1 and CDR2 from the germline V gene are SGDLS and YYNGEE. V was shortened by 3 bases and J by 8 bases, with 12 bases between the two germline ends. The CDR3 covers 13 residues. The CDR3 here is CASSARHGDEQFF. The CDR3 DNA follows: TGTGCCAGCAGCGCTCGACACGGGGATGAGCAGTTCTTC. The whole variable domain, filled in from reference TRBV9 and TRBJ2-1, reads DSGVTQTPKHLITATGQRVTLRCSPRSGDLSVYWYQQSLDQGLQFLIQYYNGEERAKGNILERFSAQQFPDLHSELNLSSLELGDSALYFCASSARHGDEQFFGPGTRLTVL.

This chain joins TRBV5-5 and TRBJ2-1, with TRBD1 matching 10 bases. The CDR3 contains 14 residues. The germline V gene encodes CDR1 SGHKS and CDR2 YYEKEE (reference sequence). The J segment lost 9 bases and the V segment lost 2 bases, leaving 5 bases of the junction unmatched. The CDR3 region has the DNA TGTGCCAGCAGCTTCGGGACAGGGGAAGGTGAGCAGTTCTTC. This translates into CASSFGTGEGEQFF.

V and J are TRBV27 and TRBJ1-2; D uncertain. The germline CDR1 and CDR2 sequences are MNHEY and SMNVEV (reference sequence). V was pared by 4 bases and J by 4 bases, with 13 bases between. This CDR3 comprises 14 residues. The CDR3 reads CASSSSAGIYGYTF. The CDR3 coding sequence is TGTGCCAGCAGTTCCTCGGCGGGCATCTATGGCTACACCTTC.

The genes are TRBV2 and TRBJ1-1; D is possibly TRBD1 (5 bases). With 3 bases removed from V and 7 bases from J, the gap between germline ends came to 12 bases. The CDR3 runs to 13 residues. Germline V CDR1 and CDR2: SNHLY, FYNNEI. CDR3 protein: CASSERGWSEAFF. CDR3 sequence (DNA): TGTGCCAGCAGTGAGAGGGGCTGGAGTGAAGCTTTCTTT. The complete variable domain, with remaining parts taken from reference TRBV2 and TRBJ1-1, reads EPEVTQTPSHQVTQMGQEVILRCVPISNHLYFYWYRQILGQKVEFLVSFYNNEISEKSEIFDDQFSVERPDGSNFTLKIRSTKLEDSAMYFCASSERGWSEAFFGQGTRLTVV.

The CDR3 spells CSASGLSTDTQYF. CDR3 bases: TGCAGCGCTAGCGGGCTTAGCACAGATACGCAGTATTTT. The rearrangement joins TRBV29-1 to TRBJ2-3; 8 nucleotides align to TRBD2. V shed 7 bases, J shed 0 bases, and the junction held 3 bases outside the gene matches. The CDR3 consists of 13 residues. Germline CDR1 SQVTM, CDR2 ANQGSEA.

The chain has TRBV5-4 and TRBJ1-4; the match to TRBD1 covers 7 bases. This CDR3 region has 15 residues. Trimming took 4 bases from V and 1 from J; bases not matched to a gene: 4. Germline V lookup: CDR1 SGHNT, CDR2 YYREEE (reference sequence). This chain's CDR3 is CASSDGTETNEKLFF. CDR3 sequence (DNA): TGTGCCAGCAGCGACGGGACAGAAACTAATGAAAAACTGTTTTTT.

The gene calls are TRBV11-3 and TRBJ1-4; D gene unclear. V shed 5 bases and J shed 0 bases, with 13 bases lying between them. Germline CDR1 and CDR2: SGHNT and YENEEA. CDR3 size: 16 residues. The CDR3 coding sequence is TGTGCCAGCAGCCCCCGGCCGGATGCAACTAATGAAAAACTGTTTTTT. Translating gives CASSPRPDATNEKLFF.